A selection of T cell receptor beta chains follows, all from one sample in a study of T cell responses to AZD1222 COVID-19 vaccine. The protocol was immunoSEQ multiplex PCR, while the TCRdb copy is restricted to in-frame clones and leaves out a portion. The table shows 78,000 or so clones, with less than 85% occurring only once. Sequenced here: peripheral blood, sampled 28 days after the second AZD1222 dose. The receptors stem from an adult who received the AZD1222 COVID-19 vaccine. CDR3s include the opening cysteine and the closing phenylalanine or tryptophan. Fields, in order: J gene, D gene, clone size, V gene, CDR3 protein, CDR3 DNA. A D gene is named only where the DNA matches it firmly. Size values are once, few and many counts, or a class for expanded clones, and some rows have none.

J: TRBJ2-1
D: TRBD2
size: .
V: TRBV19
CDR3: CASSVPGGSSYNEQFF
DNA: TGTGCCAGTAGTGTCCCGGGGGGGAGCTCCTACAATGAGCAGTTCTTC

J: TRBJ1-1
D: .
size: few
V: TRBV6-6
CDR3: CASSNRGGAFF
DNA: TGTGCCAGCAGTAACCGGGGGGGAGCTTTCTTT

J: TRBJ1-4
D: .
size: once
V: TRBV7-8
CDR3: CASSLGGFGEKLFF
DNA: TGTGCCAGCAGCTTGGGGGGTTTTGGTGAAAAACTGTTTTTT

J: TRBJ1-6
D: .
size: .
V: TRBV30
CDR3: CAWSAVLPYNSPLHF
DNA: TGTGCCTGGAGTGCGGTTTTACCCTATAATTCACCCCTCCACTTT

J: TRBJ2-1
D: TRBD2
size: .
V: TRBV9
CDR3: CASQPAGEAYNEQFF
DNA: TGTGCCAGCCAACCAGCGGGAGAAGCCTACAATGAGCAGTTCTTC

J: TRBJ1-5
D: .
size: few
V: TRBV4-3
CDR3: CASSQEATDQPQHF
DNA: TGCGCCAGCAGCCAAGAAGCGACGGATCAGCCCCAGCATTTT

J: TRBJ1-6
D: TRBD1
size: .
V: TRBV30
CDR3: CASGQRGTPLHF
DNA: TGTGCCTCGGGACAGAGGGGTACACCCCTCCACTTT

J: TRBJ2-5
D: .
size: .
V: TRBV24-1
CDR3: CATSDSGKETQYF
DNA: TGTGCCACCAGTGATTCCGGGAAAGAGACCCAGTACTTC

J: TRBJ2-1
D: .
size: once
V: TRBV29-1
CDR3: CSVLQVVSYNEQFF
DNA: TGCAGCGTGTTACAGGTTGTCTCCTACAATGAGCAGTTCTTC

J: TRBJ2-3
D: .
size: .
V: TRBV18
CDR3: CASSLQIRTKADTQYF
DNA: TGTGCCAGCTCACTCCAGATACGCACAAAAGCAGATACGCAGTATTTT

J: TRBJ2-5
D: TRBD2
size: .
V: TRBV18
CDR3: CASSPSGGSQETQYF
DNA: TGTGCCAGCTCACCCAGCGGGGGGAGCCAAGAGACCCAGTACTTC

J: TRBJ2-5
D: .
size: .
V: TRBV6-5
CDR3: CASGSGGLQETQYF
DNA: TGTGCCAGCGGGTCCGGGGGGCTGCAGGAGACCCAGTACTTC

J: TRBJ2-3
D: .
size: .
V: TRBV7-9
CDR3: CASSFYSRADTQYF
DNA: TGTGCCAGCAGCTTTTACTCCAGGGCGGATACGCAGTATTTT

J: TRBJ1-1
D: .
size: .
V: TRBV6-5
CDR3: CASSQTLNTEAFF
DNA: TGTGCCAGCAGTCAGACCCTGAACACTGAAGCTTTCTTT

J: TRBJ2-7
D: .
size: .
V: TRBV28
CDR3: CASSPLADSSYEQYF
DNA: TGTGCCAGCAGCCCCCTAGCAGACAGCTCCTACGAGCAGTACTTC

J: TRBJ2-7
D: .
size: .
V: TRBV30
CDR3: CAWSVSAGSYEQYF
DNA: TGTGCCTGGAGTGTATCCGCGGGGTCCTACGAGCAGTACTTC

J: TRBJ2-2
D: .
size: .
V: TRBV9
CDR3: CASSVEQGRGELFF
DNA: TGTGCCAGCAGCGTAGAACAGGGTAGAGGGGAGCTGTTTTTT

J: TRBJ2-2
D: TRBD1
size: .
V: TRBV4-3
CDR3: CASSQPLGQGENTGELFF
DNA: TGCGCCAGCAGCCAACCCCTGGGACAGGGGGAGAACACCGGGGAGCTGTTTTTT

J: TRBJ2-5
D: .
size: .
V: TRBV7-2
CDR3: CASSLDLLPAQYF
DNA: TGTGCCAGCAGCTTAGACTTATTGCCAGCCCAGTACTTC

J: TRBJ2-3
D: .
size: .
V: TRBV7-2
CDR3: CASSLPQGVADTQYF
DNA: TGTGCCAGCAGCTTACCTCAGGGAGTCGCGGATACGCAGTATTTT

J: TRBJ1-4
D: TRBD1
size: .
V: TRBV7-3
CDR3: CASSCRQGINEKLFF
DNA: TGTGCCAGCAGCTGCCGACAGGGGATTAATGAAAAACTGTTTTTT

J: TRBJ2-1
D: TRBD2
size: .
V: TRBV27
CDR3: CASIQKGLAGFRRGEQFF
DNA: TGTGCCAGCATACAAAAGGGACTAGCGGGATTTCGACGTGGTGAGCAGTTCTTC

J: TRBJ2-5
D: .
size: .
V: TRBV5-1
CDR3: CASSLAVQTRPETQYF
DNA: TGCGCCAGCAGCTTGGCGGTCCAGACGCGCCCTGAGACCCAGTACTTC

J: TRBJ2-1
D: .
size: .
V: TRBV19
CDR3: CASSSGQPPYNEQFF
DNA: TGTGCCAGTAGTTCCGGCCAGCCACCATACAATGAGCAGTTCTTC

J: TRBJ1-6
D: .
size: .
V: TRBV2
CDR3: CASSVTEGAYNSPLHF
DNA: TGTGCCAGCAGTGTAACCGAGGGAGCCTATAATTCACCCCTCCACTTT

J: TRBJ2-5
D: TRBD2
size: .
V: TRBV3-1/TRBV3-2
CDR3: CASSQEVGLAETQYF
DNA: TGTGCCAGCAGCCAAGAGGTGGGACTAGCGGAGACCCAGTACTTC

J: TRBJ2-3
D: .
size: .
V: TRBV27
CDR3: CASSLRDSTDTQYF
DNA: TGTGCCAGCAGTTTGCGGGACAGCACAGATACGCAGTATTTT

J: TRBJ1-1
D: TRBD1
size: .
V: TRBV5-1
CDR3: CASRNTGGYTEAFF
DNA: TGCGCCAGCAGGAATACAGGGGGCTACACTGAAGCTTTCTTT

J: TRBJ1-6
D: TRBD1
size: .
V: TRBV4-2
CDR3: CASSQEMDRATSPLHF
DNA: TGTGCCAGCAGCCAAGAAATGGACAGGGCGACCTCACCCCTCCACTTT

J: TRBJ1-1
D: .
size: .
V: TRBV7-9
CDR3: CASSSVVGREAFF
DNA: TGTGCCAGCAGCTCCGTTGTGGGGCGGGAAGCTTTCTTT

J: TRBJ1-2
D: TRBD1
size: .
V: TRBV2
CDR3: CASRGDSYGYTF
DNA: TGTGCCAGCAGAGGGGACAGCTATGGCTACACCTTC

J: TRBJ1-5
D: .
size: .
V: TRBV28
CDR3: CASSLPRGSNQPQHF
DNA: TGTGCCAGCAGTTTACCCAGGGGTAGCAATCAGCCCCAGCATTTT

J: TRBJ2-3
D: TRBD1
size: once
V: TRBV4-1
CDR3: CASSQDRGLTQYF
DNA: TGCGCCAGCAGCCAAGACAGGGGGCTTACGCAGTATTTT

J: TRBJ2-2
D: TRBD2
size: once
V: TRBV19
CDR3: CATFSAGGEELFF
DNA: TGTGCCACATTTTCAGCGGGAGGAGAGGAGCTGTTTTTT

J: TRBJ2-6
D: .
size: few
V: TRBV4-1
CDR3: CASSQGPEVSGANVLTF
DNA: TGCGCCAGCAGCCAAGGACCTGAGGTTTCTGGGGCCAACGTCCTGACTTTC

J: TRBJ2-7
D: TRBD2
size: few
V: TRBV3-1/TRBV3-2
CDR3: CASSQRVGGGSYEQYF
DNA: TGTGCCAGCAGCCAACGGGTTGGCGGGGGCTCCTACGAGCAGTACTTC

J: TRBJ1-4
D: .
size: few
V: TRBV9
CDR3: CASTPRPNEKLFF
DNA: TGTGCCAGCACCCCTCGACCGAATGAAAAACTGTTTTTT